A selection of T cell receptor beta chains follows, all from one sample in a study of blood T cell repertoires in COVID-19. Method: immunoSEQ multiplex PCR; TCRdb's copy keeps in-frame clones and lacks some. This table has 65,000 to 75,000 clones, 80% to 95% appearing once. Material for sequencing was peripheral blood. The receptors were gathered from a human donor with active COVID-19. The donor label of this sample is uncertain. The CDR3 runs from the conserved cysteine through the conserved F or W. Fields, in order: clone size, CDR3 length, V gene, D gene, J gene, CDR3 DNA, CDR3 protein. A D gene is named only where the DNA matches it firmly. For some rows the clone size is stated as once, few or many, or as a class when expanded; others skip it.

once	13	TRBV12-3/TRBV12-4	.	TRBJ1-3	TGTGCCAGCAGTTCCGCGGCTGGAAACACCATATATTTT	CASSSAAGNTIYF
.	15	TRBV11-2	TRBD1	TRBJ2-7	TGTGCCAGCAGCAACCGGGACAGGGCATCCTACGAGCAGTACTTC	CASSNRDRASYEQYF
once	16	TRBV27	.	TRBJ2-1	TGTGCCAGCAGTCCCCCCCATCAGGGTTTTCGGAATGAGCAGTTCTTC	CASSPPHQGFRNEQFF
few	15	TRBV9	.	TRBJ2-7	TGTGCCAGCAGCGTAGAGGCTAGCGCAAGGTACGAGCAGTACTTC	CASSVEASARYEQYF
.	13	TRBV19	.	TRBJ2-3	TGTGCCAGTACCGGGAGTGCCACAGATACGCAGTATTTT	CASTGSATDTQYF
.	18	TRBV11-3	TRBD1	TRBJ2-6	TGTGCCAGCAGCTTGAGGGGGACAGGGTCCCCTGGGGCCAACGTCCTGACTTTC	CASSLRGTGSPGANVLTF
.	15	TRBV14	.	TRBJ2-7	TGTGCCAGCAGCCAAGATCTCGGGTCCGCCTACGAGCAGTACTTC	CASSQDLGSAYEQYF
once	15	TRBV7-2	TRBD1	TRBJ1-2	TGTGCCAGCAGCCTATCTAACCAGGGGGCCCGAGGCTACACCTTC	CASSLSNQGARGYTF
.	15	TRBV20-1	.	TRBJ2-5	TGCAGTGCTAGTTCCGGAACGGGAGTGGGAGAGACCCAGTACTTC	CSASSGTGVGETQYF
.	18	TRBV10-2	TRBD2	TRBJ2-5	TGCGCCAGCAGGCGGACTAGCGGGAGGGCCTTGGAGCAAGAGACCCAGTACTTC	CASRRTSGRALEQETQYF
.	14	TRBV5-6	.	TRBJ1-5	TGTGCCAGCAGCTTCGGCAGGAGCAATCAGCCCCAGCATTTT	CASSFGRSNQPQHF
.	15	TRBV28	TRBD1	TRBJ2-3	TGTGCCAGCAGTTTACTAGGGGGCGACCCAGATACGCAGTATTTT	CASSLLGGDPDTQYF
.	13	TRBV11-3	TRBD2	TRBJ2-7	TGTGCCAGCAGCCCCGCGGGGGACTACGAGCAGTACTTC	CASSPAGDYEQYF
.	14	TRBV6-6	TRBD1	TRBJ2-1	TGTGCCAGCAGTTACAGGGACAGGGGGAATGAGCAGTTCTTC	CASSYRDRGNEQFF
.	13	TRBV27	.	TRBJ1-2	TGTGCCAGCAGTTTTATAGGGGGCTATGGCTACACCTTC	CASSFIGGYGYTF
.	15	TRBV28	.	TRBJ1-1	TGTGCCAGCAGTTTAATTAAAGGGGTAGGCACTGAAGCTTTCTTT	CASSLIKGVGTEAFF
.	16	TRBV9	TRBD1	TRBJ1-4	TGTGCCAGCAGCGTAGCTGGGGGGACAGGTGGGGAAAAACTGTTTTTT	CASSVAGGTGGEKLFF
.	15	TRBV19	.	TRBJ1-4	TGTGCCAGTAGTATATCGCCCGTCCCCCAGGAAAAACTGTTTTTT	CASSISPVPQEKLFF
.	16	TRBV5-1	TRBD1	TRBJ1-6	TGCGCCAGCAGCTCCACCCTCGGACAGGGAGGATCACCCCTCCACTTT	CASSSTLGQGGSPLHF
.	15	TRBV7-9	TRBD1	TRBJ1-3	TGTGCCAGCAGCTCAATATGGACAGGTGGAAACACCATATATTTT	CASSSIWTGGNTIYF
.	15	TRBV19	.	TRBJ2-2	TGTGCCAGTAGTTACGGGACACAGAACACCGGGGAGCTGTTTTTT	CASSYGTQNTGELFF
.	16	TRBV19	TRBD1	TRBJ1-5	TGTGCCAGTAGTATAGACAGGGGGTTCGGCAATCAGCCCCAGCATTTT	CASSIDRGFGNQPQHF
once	18	TRBV28	TRBD1	TRBJ2-3	TGTGCCAGCAGTCTACGATGGACAGGGGGCGTCTACACAGATACGCAGTATTTT	CASSLRWTGGVYTDTQYF
.	14	TRBV27	.	TRBJ1-5	TGTGCCAGCAGTTTGCGGGGGGGCAATCAGCCCCAGCATTTT	CASSLRGGNQPQHF
.	15	TRBV6-5	.	TRBJ2-7	TGTGCCAGCAGCAGGGCGGAAGGAAGCTCCTACGAGCAGTACTTC	CASSRAEGSSYEQYF
.	15	TRBV4-3	TRBD1	TRBJ1-6	TGCGCCAGCAGTCGGGGACAGGGGGATCAAGCACCCCTCCACTTT	CASSRGQGDQAPLHF
.	15	TRBV7-3	.	TRBJ2-1	TGTGCCAGCAGCTTAGGGACACCGTCCTACAATGAGCAGTTCTTC	CASSLGTPSYNEQFF
.	11	TRBV24-1	.	TRBJ2-3	TGTGCCACCTCGTACACAGATACGCAGTATTTT	CATSYTDTQYF
few	15	TRBV7-9	.	TRBJ2-2	TGTGCCAGCAGCTCGCCATCGGGGGTAACCGGGGAGCTGTTTTTT	CASSSPSGVTGELFF
.	15	TRBV7-2	.	TRBJ2-3	TGTGCCAGCAGCTTTAGCGCTCAGTCCACAGATACGCAGTATTTT	CASSFSAQSTDTQYF
.	13	TRBV5-6	TRBD2	TRBJ2-1	TGTGCCAGCAGCTTGGGCGGGAGCAATGAGCAGTTCTTC	CASSLGGSNEQFF
.	14	TRBV19	TRBD1	TRBJ1-4	TGTGCCAGTACCGGGACAGGGCGGGTCGAAAAACTGTTTTTT	CASTGTGRVEKLFF